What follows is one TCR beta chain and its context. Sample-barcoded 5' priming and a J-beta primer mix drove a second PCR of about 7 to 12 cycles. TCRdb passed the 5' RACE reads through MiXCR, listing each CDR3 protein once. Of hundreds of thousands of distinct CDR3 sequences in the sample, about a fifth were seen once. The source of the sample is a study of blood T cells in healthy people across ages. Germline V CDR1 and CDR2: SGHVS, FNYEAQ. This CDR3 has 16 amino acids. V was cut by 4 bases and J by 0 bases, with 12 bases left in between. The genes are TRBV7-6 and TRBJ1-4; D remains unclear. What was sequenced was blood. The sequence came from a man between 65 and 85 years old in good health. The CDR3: CASSSSVRATNEKLFF. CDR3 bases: TGTGCCAGCAGCTCTAGCGTCCGGGCAACTAATGAAAAACTGTTTTTT.